This T cell receptor beta chain emerged from a study of blood T cell repertoires in COVID-19. About the research overall: The origin of the acute and convalescent COVID-19 samples was the United States, Italy and Spain.

The CDR3 sequence is 11 residues long. Per the germline V gene, CDR1 is ENHRY and CDR2 is SYGVKD. V lost 10 bases and J lost 3, with 10 bases in between. Ages ranged from 18 to 89 years, with residence in some 25 US areas. Cohorts were based on clinical histories the participants reported. Here immunoSEQ multiplex PCR was the method, and the copy in TCRdb shows in-frame clones only, minus some. The sample records 160,000 or so clones, more than 70% being singletons. The material sequenced was PBMCs or T cells enriched from blood (not recorded which). The chain uses TRBV10-3 and TRBJ2-7; D ambiguous. The TCR was taken from a man aged 35 to 55 who had recovered from COVID-19. CDR3 sequence: CATSGGYEQYV. The CDR3 coding sequence is TGTGCCACCTCAGGTGGCTACGAGCAGTACGTC.